The 26 T cell receptor beta chains below were found in one sample sequenced in a study of CD8 T cells in Susac syndrome (dated 2019 in TCRdb). Library preparation used the immunoSEQ multiplex PCR assay. RNA was extracted using the RNeasy kit, and 0.5 to 1 microgram was reverse transcribed with random hexamers. TCRdb reanalyzed the raw reads on its own, using fastp at Q25 for trimming and MiXCR for clone calling, and kept in-frame beta chains. Rows with a matching CDR3 protein are joined into one entry that keeps the most common DNA and genes. The sample table records approximately 190,000 distinct CDR3 sequences; 90% to 96% of these occur just once. 0.098% of the sample goes to the ten largest clones. The sequencing input was CD4+ T cells from PBMCs. The receptors were sampled from a human donor with Susac syndrome.

The V call is TRBV18, the J call TRBJ2-5; no definite D call. V was pared by 3 bases and J by 9 bases, with 14 bases between. CDR3 length: 13 amino acids. In germline, CDR1 is KGHSH, CDR2 LQKENI. This CDR3 is CASSPQAPGAQYF. The CDR3, as DNA: TGTGCCAGCTCACCGCAGGCACCTGGGGCCCAGTACTTC.

The rearrangement uses TRBV13 and TRBJ1-2; no clear D gene. Trimming removed 7 bases from V and 0 bases from J, with 15 bases in between. Germline loops: CDR1 PRHDT, CDR2 FYEKMQ (reference sequence). The CDR3 covers 15 residues. CDR3 amino acids: CASTPGASPNYGYTF. The CDR3 DNA sequence: TGTGCCAGCACTCCAGGCGCCAGTCCTAACTATGGCTACACCTTC.

The chain recombines TRBV20-1 with TRBJ2-5; 11 bases agree with TRBD2. The CDR3 loop spans 17 amino acids. Germline CDR1 reads DFQATT; CDR2 reads SNEGSKA (reference sequence). The J segment lost 4 bases and the V segment lost 2 bases, leaving 12 bases of the junction unmatched. The CDR3: CSARRIPTSGDRETQYF. DNA for the CDR3: TGCAGTGCTAGAAGAATCCCGACTAGCGGGGACCGAGAGACCCAGTACTTC.

This chain joins TRBV29-1 and TRBJ2-5; 13 bases fit TRBD2. From germline, CDR1 is SQVTM and CDR2 ANQGSEA. The length of the CDR3 is 14 residues. The V and J ends lost 7 bases and 4 bases, in that order; junction bases with no gene match: 6. The CDR3 DNA follows: TGCAGCGCTGGACTAGCGGGGGCCAGAGAGACCCAGTACTTC. Protein product: CSAGLAGARETQYF.

The gene calls are TRBV29-1 and TRBJ2-6; the D gene is possibly TRBD2 (5 bases). This CDR3 has 14 amino acids. The ends were cut back, 5 bases at V and 0 bases at J, with 8 bases in the middle. Germline V gene sequence: CDR1 SQVTM, CDR2 ANQGSEA. The CDR3 nucleotides are TGCAGCGTTTTGAGGGCCTCTGGGGCCAACGTCCTGACTTTC. Residues: CSVLRASGANVLTF.

The CDR3, as DNA: TGCAGTGCTATTTCAGGGGGCGGACAGCCCCAGCATTTT. This encodes CSAISGGGQPQHF. V usage is TRBV20-1 and J usage is TRBJ1-5; 8 bases match TRBD1. Trimming at V came to 4 bases and at J to 7 bases, leaving 6 bases not matched to a gene. Per germline, CDR1 DFQATT and CDR2 SNEGSKA (reference sequence). CDR3 size: 13 residues.

This chain connects TRBV20-1 to TRBJ1-5, with D perhaps TRBD1 (5 bases). The CDR3 is made up of 17 amino acids. Trimming shortened V by 4 bases and J by 0 bases, and 19 bases separated the two germline ends. Germline lookup yields CDR1 DFQATT and CDR2 SNEGSKA (reference sequence). The CDR3, as DNA: TGCAGTGCTACCTTAACCTCCGGGACCCCTAGCAATCAGCCCCAGCATTTT. This translates into CSATLTSGTPSNQPQHF.

The chain is built from TRBV29-1 and TRBJ2-3, with 10 nucleotides matching TRBD2. Germline V gene sequence: CDR1 SQVTM, CDR2 ANQGSEA. V was pared by 4 bases and J by 2 bases, with 6 bases of the junction left unmatched. The CDR3 loop spans 15 amino acids. The CDR3 sequence is CSVAFGTSVTDTQYF. The CDR3 DNA follows: TGCAGCGTTGCTTTTGGGACTAGCGTCACAGATACGCAGTATTTT.

This clonotype was picked up one time. The chain recombines TRBV5-1 with TRBJ2-5; 10 bases agree with TRBD2. V lost 4 bases to trimming and J lost 4 bases; unmatched junction nucleotides: 7. Per germline, CDR1 SGHRS and CDR2 YFSETQ. This CDR3 is built from 15 residues. The DNA of the CDR3 is TGCGCCAGCAGCCCCGGACTAGCGGTAGGAGAGACCCAGTACTTC. Protein product: CASSPGLAVGETQYF.

The CDR3 nucleotides read TGTGCCAGCAGCTTAACCTCCCGGGGGGGCCGGGAGACCCAGTACTTC. This sequence encodes CASSLTSRGGRETQYF. The V and J genes are TRBV7-9 and TRBJ2-5; 8 bases match TRBD2. Germline CDR1 reads SEHNR; CDR2 reads FQNEAQ (reference sequence). V dropped 2 bases and J dropped 5; count of bases not matched to a gene: 10. The CDR3 runs to 16 residues.

The rearrangement joins TRBV5-1 to TRBJ2-1, with D perhaps matching TRBD2 (6 bases). This CDR3 is built from 15 residues. V was shortened by 6 bases and J by 10 bases, with 23 bases between the two germline ends. Germline CDR1 is SGHRS and CDR2 is YFSETQ. In DNA form, the CDR3 reads TGCGCCAGCACTCCCAACTTCGCGGGGTCAGGGGAGCAGTTCTTC. It codes for CASTPNFAGSGEQFF.

The V call is TRBV3-1, the J call TRBJ1-4; no clear D gene. V lost 3 bases, J lost 0 bases, and 8 bases lay in between. CDR3 length: 15 residues. Germline CDR1 reads LGHDT; CDR2 reads YNNKEL (reference sequence). The CDR3 coding sequence is TGTGCCAGCAGCCAGATAGCGTCAACTAATGAAAAACTGTTTTTT. Its translation is CASSQIASTNEKLFF.

The chain links TRBV30 to TRBJ1-2; D remains unclear. The CDR3 sequence is 12 residues long. Germline V gene data show CDR1 as GTSNPN and CDR2 as SVGIG (reference sequence). V was shortened by 3 bases and J by 3 bases, with 8 bases between the two germline ends. The DNA of the CDR3 is TGTGCCTGGAGCGGCGGATACTATGGCTACACCTTC. This sequence encodes CAWSGGYYGYTF.

The chain couples TRBV4-3 to TRBJ2-1; D call uncertain. CDR3 size: 17 residues. Trimming took 0 bases from V and 3 from J, leaving 15 bases between them. Germline V lookup: CDR1 LGHNA, CDR2 YSLEER. CDR3 coding DNA: TGCGCCAGCAGCCAAGATTGGCGTGTGGATTTCTACAATGAGCAGTTCTTC. Amino acids: CASSQDWRVDFYNEQFF.

The chain couples TRBV14 to TRBJ1-2; perhaps TRBD1 as D (6 bases). Between the trimmed V and J ends, which lost 0 bases and 2 bases, there was a span of 13 bases. The CDR3 consists of 16 residues. Germline values: CDR1 SGHDN, CDR2 FVKESK. The CDR3 here is CASSQDLDSFNYGYTF. Written as DNA, the CDR3 is TGTGCCAGCAGCCAAGATTTGGACAGCTTCAACTATGGCTACACCTTC.

The chain recombines TRBV7-2 with TRBJ2-2; 8 bases map to TRBD2. This CDR3 spans 18 amino acids. Germline lookup yields CDR1 SGHTA and CDR2 FQGNSA. V gave up 4 bases and J gave up 0 bases; unmatched junction bases: 10. The CDR3 DNA reads TGTGCCAGCAGCTCAGGACTACTAGCGGTGGCGAACACCGGGGAGCTGTTTTTT. It yields the protein CASSSGLLAVANTGELFF.

This clonotype was counted a single time. The chain joins TRBV11-1 to TRBJ2-3, with D possibly TRBD1 on 6 matching bases. The CDR3 runs to 18 residues. CDR1 is SGHAT, CDR2 FQDESV, per germline (reference sequence). The V gene lost 5 bases and the J gene lost 1 base, with 22 bases spanning the gap. The CDR3 sequence is CASSHADSAAWGTDTQYF. In DNA form, the CDR3 reads TGTGCCAGCAGCCATGCGGACAGTGCAGCCTGGGGCACAGATACGCAGTATTTT. Looking up the rest from reference TRBV11-1 and TRBJ2-3 gives the full variable domain: EAEVAQSPRYKITEKSQAVAFWCDPISGHATLYWYRQILGQGPELLVQFQDESVVDDSQLPKDRFSAERLKGVDSTLKIQPAELGDSAMYLCASSHADSAAWGTDTQYFGPGTRLTVL.

The chain recombines TRBV3-1 with TRBJ2-2; the D is unclear. The CDR3 contains 14 residues. The V gene's germline CDR1 is LGHDT and CDR2 YNNKEL (reference sequence). The ends were cut back, 4 bases at V and 1 base at J, with 7 bases in the middle. The CDR3 sequence is CASSRSGNTGELFF. The CDR3 DNA sequence: TGTGCCAGCAGCCGGTCTGGGAACACCGGGGAGCTGTTTTTT.

The chain uses TRBV6-5 and TRBJ1-1; D gene uncertain. Germline V gene lookup returns CDR1 MNHEY and CDR2 SVGAGI. V lost 6 bases, J lost 0 bases, and 8 bases lay in between. The CDR3 has 13 amino acids. For the CDR3, the DNA is TGTGCCAGCAGATTACAGATGAACACTGAAGCTTTCTTT. This sequence encodes CASRLQMNTEAFF.

This sequence joins TRBV7-8 and TRBJ1-1; 7 nucleotides match TRBD1. The CDR3 runs 16 residues. The ends lost 6 bases at V and 0 bases at J; junction bases unmatched: 10. Germline V CDR1 and CDR2: SGHVS, FQNEAQ. CDR3 residues: CASSLTGFWMNTEAFF. The CDR3 nucleotides read TGTGCCAGCAGTTTGACAGGGTTTTGGATGAACACTGAAGCTTTCTTT. Variable domain in full (rest from reference TRBV7-8 and TRBJ1-1): GAGVSQSPRYKVAKRGQDVALRCDPISGHVSLFWYQQALGQGPEFLTYFQNEAQLDKSGLPSDRFFAERPEGSVSTLKIQRTQQEDSAVYLCASSLTGFWMNTEAFFGQGTRLTVV.

The sample holds one count of this clonotype. The chain has TRBV5-1 and TRBJ2-4, with D perhaps TRBD2 (6 bases). Germline V gene data show CDR1 as SGHRS and CDR2 as YFSETQ. V lost 4 bases to trimming and J lost 9 bases, with 17 bases between them. The CDR3 extends over 14 amino acids. CDR3 region: CASSPQFEGGIQYF. The CDR3 region has the DNA TGCGCCAGCAGCCCCCAATTCGAGGGAGGCATTCAGTACTTC.

The V and J genes are TRBV12-3 or TRBV12-4 and TRBJ1-1; a weak D match, TRBD1 (5 bases). V was shortened by 3 bases and J by 6 bases, with 20 bases between the two germline ends. This CDR3 has 16 amino acids. In DNA, the CDR3 is TGTGCCAGCAGTTTTAGTGCAGGGAGGGTCATCCCTGAAGCTTTCTTT. It codes for CASSFSAGRVIPEAFF.

The rearrangement uses TRBV19 and TRBJ2-6, with D possibly matching TRBD1 (6 bases). CDR1 LNHDA and CDR2 SQIVND come from the germline V gene (reference sequence). Trimming shortened V by 5 bases and J by 3 bases, and 8 bases separated the two germline ends. The CDR3 has 14 amino acids. CDR3 loop: CASSETGGANVLTF. In DNA, the CDR3 is TGTGCCAGTAGTGAGACAGGTGGGGCCAACGTCCTGACTTTC.

The V gene is TRBV20-1, the J gene TRBJ2-1, with D perhaps being TRBD1 or TRBD2 (5 bases each). Germline CDR1 and CDR2: DFQATT and SNEGSKA (reference sequence). The CDR3 runs 12 residues. The germline V and J ends were trimmed by 6 bases and 9 bases, with 15 bases remaining between them. This CDR3 is CSATRVGVEQFF. The DNA of the CDR3 is TGCAGTGCCACCCGCGTGGGGGTTGAGCAGTTCTTC.

This sequence joins TRBV30 and TRBJ1-4; D might be TRBD1 (5 bases). The CDR3 has 14 residues. Trimming pared 6 bases from V and 5 bases from J, leaving 16 bases between. In germline, CDR1 is GTSNPN, CDR2 SVGIG (reference sequence). This CDR3 is CACNHGTLNEKLFF. In DNA, the CDR3 is TGTGCCTGCAACCACGGGACCTTAAATGAAAAACTGTTTTTT.

V gene TRBV12-3 or TRBV12-4 combines with J gene TRBJ2-7, with 7 bases that match TRBD1. CDR3 length equals 14 residues. V gave up 4 bases and J gave up 6 bases; unmatched junction bases: 9. The CDR3 region is CASSSTTGWSEQYF. CDR3 nucleotide sequence: TGTGCCAGCAGTTCCACGACAGGGTGGTCCGAGCAGTACTTC.